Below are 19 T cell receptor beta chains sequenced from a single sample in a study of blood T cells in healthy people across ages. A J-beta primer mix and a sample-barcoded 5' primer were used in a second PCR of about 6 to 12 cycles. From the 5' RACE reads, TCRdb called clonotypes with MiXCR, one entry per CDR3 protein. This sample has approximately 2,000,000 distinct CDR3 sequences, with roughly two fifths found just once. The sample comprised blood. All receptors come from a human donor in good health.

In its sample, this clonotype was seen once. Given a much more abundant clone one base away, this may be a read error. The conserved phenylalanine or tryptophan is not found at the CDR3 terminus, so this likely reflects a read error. CDR3: CASSLGIYNEQFS. CDR3 sequence (DNA): TGTGCCAGCAGCTTGGGGATATACAATGAGCAGTTCTCC. The chain is built from TRBV7-3 and TRBJ2-1; D ambiguous. Germline V gene data show CDR1 as SGHTA and CDR2 as FQGTGA. V was cut by 3 bases and J by 4 bases, with 7 bases left in between. This CDR3 has 13 residues.

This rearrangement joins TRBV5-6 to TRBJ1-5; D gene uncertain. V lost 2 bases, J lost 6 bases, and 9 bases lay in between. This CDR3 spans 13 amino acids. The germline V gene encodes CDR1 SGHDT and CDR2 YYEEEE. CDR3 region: CASSFLLSQPQHF. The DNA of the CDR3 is TGTGCCAGCAGCTTCCTTCTCTCTCAGCCCCAGCATTTT.

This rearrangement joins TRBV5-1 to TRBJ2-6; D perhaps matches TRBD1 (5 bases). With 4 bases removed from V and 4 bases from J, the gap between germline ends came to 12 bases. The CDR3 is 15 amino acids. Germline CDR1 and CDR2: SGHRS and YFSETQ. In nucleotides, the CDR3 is TGCGCCAGCAGCGAACAGGCGACCGGGGCCAACGTCCTGACTTTC. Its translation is CASSEQATGANVLTF.

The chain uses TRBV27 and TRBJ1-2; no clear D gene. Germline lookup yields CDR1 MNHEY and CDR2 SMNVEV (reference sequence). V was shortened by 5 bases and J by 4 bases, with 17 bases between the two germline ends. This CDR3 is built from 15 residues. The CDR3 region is CASSTDRNPGYGYTF. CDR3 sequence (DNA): TGTGCCAGCAGTACCGATAGGAACCCTGGCTATGGCTACACCTTC.

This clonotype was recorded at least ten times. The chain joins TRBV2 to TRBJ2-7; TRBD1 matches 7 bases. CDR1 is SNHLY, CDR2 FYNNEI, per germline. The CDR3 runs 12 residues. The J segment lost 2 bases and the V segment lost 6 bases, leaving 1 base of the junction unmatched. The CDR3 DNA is TGTGCCAGCAGCGGGACAGCCTACGAGCAGTACTTC. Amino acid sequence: CASSGTAYEQYF.

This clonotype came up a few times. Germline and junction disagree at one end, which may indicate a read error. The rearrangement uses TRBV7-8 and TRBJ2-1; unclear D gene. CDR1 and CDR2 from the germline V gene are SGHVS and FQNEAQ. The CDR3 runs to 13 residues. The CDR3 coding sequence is TGTGCCAGCAGCTTATTTGGAGTCGATGAACAGTTCTTC. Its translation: CASSLFGVDEQFF.

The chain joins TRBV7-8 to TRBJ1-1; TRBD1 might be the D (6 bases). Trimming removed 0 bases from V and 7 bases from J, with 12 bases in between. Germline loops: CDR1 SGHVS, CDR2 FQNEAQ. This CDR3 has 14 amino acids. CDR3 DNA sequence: TGTGCCAGCAGCTTAGCTCTCACAGGGCTTGAAGCTTTCTTT. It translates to CASSLALTGLEAFF.

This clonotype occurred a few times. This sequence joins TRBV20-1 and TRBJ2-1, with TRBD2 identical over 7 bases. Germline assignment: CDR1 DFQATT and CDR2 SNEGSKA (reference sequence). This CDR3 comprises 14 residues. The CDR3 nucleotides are TGCAGCGGAAGTTTCGGGGGGAATTACAATGAGCAGTTCTTC. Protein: CSGSFGGNYNEQFF.

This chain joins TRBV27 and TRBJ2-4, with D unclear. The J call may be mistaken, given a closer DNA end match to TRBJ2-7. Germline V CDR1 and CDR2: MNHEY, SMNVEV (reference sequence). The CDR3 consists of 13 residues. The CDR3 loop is CASSLLGRNEQYF. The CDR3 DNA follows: TGTGCCAGCAGTCTATTAGGAAGGAACGAGCAGTACTTC.

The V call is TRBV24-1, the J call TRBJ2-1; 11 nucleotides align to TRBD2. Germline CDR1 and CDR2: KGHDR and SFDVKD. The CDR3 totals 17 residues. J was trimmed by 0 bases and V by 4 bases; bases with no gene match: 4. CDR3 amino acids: CATSDPTSGGSYNEQFF. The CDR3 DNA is TGTGCCACCAGTGACCCTACTAGCGGGGGCTCCTACAATGAGCAGTTCTTC.

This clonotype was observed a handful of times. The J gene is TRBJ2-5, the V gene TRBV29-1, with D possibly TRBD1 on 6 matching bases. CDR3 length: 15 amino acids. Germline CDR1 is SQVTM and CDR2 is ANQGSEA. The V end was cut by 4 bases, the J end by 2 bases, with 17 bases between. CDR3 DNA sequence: TGCAGCGTTGTTTGGGACATAGTCCGTCAAGAGACCCAGTACTTC. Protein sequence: CSVVWDIVRQETQYF.

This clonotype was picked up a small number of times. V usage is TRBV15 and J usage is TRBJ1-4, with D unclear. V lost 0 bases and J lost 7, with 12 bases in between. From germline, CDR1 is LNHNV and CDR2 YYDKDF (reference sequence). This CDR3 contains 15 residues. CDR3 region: CATSREGKEAEKLFF. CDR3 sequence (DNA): TGTGCCACCAGCAGAGAGGGAAAAGAGGCTGAAAAACTGTTTTTT.

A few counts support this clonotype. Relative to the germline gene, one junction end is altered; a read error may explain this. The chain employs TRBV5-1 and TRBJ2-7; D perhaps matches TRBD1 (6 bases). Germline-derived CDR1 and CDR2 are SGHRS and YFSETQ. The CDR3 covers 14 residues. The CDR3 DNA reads TGCGCCAGCAGCTTGGCAGGGGTCCCCTACGGGCAGTACTTC. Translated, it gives CASSLAGVPYGQYF.

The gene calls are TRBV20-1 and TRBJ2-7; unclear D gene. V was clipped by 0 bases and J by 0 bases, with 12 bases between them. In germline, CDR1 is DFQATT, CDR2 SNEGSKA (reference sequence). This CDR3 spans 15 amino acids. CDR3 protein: CSARDIGLSSYEQYF. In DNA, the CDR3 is TGCAGTGCTAGAGATATAGGGCTTAGCTCCTACGAGCAGTACTTC.

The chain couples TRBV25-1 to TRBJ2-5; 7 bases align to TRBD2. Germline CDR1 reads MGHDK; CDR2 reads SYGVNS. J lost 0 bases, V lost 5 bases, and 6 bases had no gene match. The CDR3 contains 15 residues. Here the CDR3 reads CASSLGGIYQETQYF. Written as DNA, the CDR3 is TGTGCCAGCAGTTTGGGGGGGATTTACCAAGAGACCCAGTACTTC.

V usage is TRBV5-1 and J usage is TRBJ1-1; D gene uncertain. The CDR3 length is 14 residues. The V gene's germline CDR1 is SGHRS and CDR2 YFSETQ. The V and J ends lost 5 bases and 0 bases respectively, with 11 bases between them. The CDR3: CASRNSNLNTEAFF. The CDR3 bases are TGCGCCAGCAGAAATAGTAACTTGAACACTGAAGCTTTCTTT.

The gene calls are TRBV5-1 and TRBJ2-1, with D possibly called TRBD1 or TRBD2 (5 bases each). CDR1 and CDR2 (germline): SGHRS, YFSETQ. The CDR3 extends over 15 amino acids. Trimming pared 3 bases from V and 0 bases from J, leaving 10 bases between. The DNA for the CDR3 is TGCGCCAGCAGCTGGGACGCAAGCTCCTACAATGAGCAGTTCTTC. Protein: CASSWDASSYNEQFF.

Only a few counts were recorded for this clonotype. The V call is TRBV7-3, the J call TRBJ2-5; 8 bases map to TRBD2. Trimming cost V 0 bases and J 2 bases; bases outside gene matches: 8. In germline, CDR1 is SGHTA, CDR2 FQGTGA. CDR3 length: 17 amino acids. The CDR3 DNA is TGTGCCAGCAGCTTAACTGGTACTAGCGGCAATCAAGAGACCCAGTACTTC. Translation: CASSLTGTSGNQETQYF.

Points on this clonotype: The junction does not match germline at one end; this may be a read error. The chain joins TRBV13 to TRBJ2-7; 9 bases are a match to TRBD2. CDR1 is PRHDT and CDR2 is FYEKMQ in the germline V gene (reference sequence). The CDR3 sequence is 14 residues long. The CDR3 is CACSSSGDSYEQYF. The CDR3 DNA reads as TGTGCCTGCAGCTCTAGCGGGGACTCCTACGAGCAGTACTTC.